Listed here are 18 T cell receptor beta chains from one sample, sequenced in a study of T cells in Graves' hyperthyroidism and ophthalmopathy. RNA transcripts served as the template for amplifying TCR beta CDR3 regions. In the first-round RT-PCR of the TCR CDR3, the HTBI primer set was used. TCRdb itself ran the multiplex PCR reads through MiXCR, one entry per CDR3 protein. The data show some 800,000 distinct CDR3 sequences, around 39% seen once. What was sequenced was blood. The receptor source for this set is a man younger than 35 with Graves' hyperthyroidism.

The sample holds a few counts of this clonotype. One end of the junction is discordant with germline, which a read error may explain. This chain uses TRBV10-3 with TRBJ1-5, with TRBD1 as a possible D gene (5 bases). The V gene's germline CDR1 is ENHRY and CDR2 SYGVKD. This CDR3 region has 14 residues. In nucleotides, the CDR3 is TGTGCCAGCAGTGCGGGACTGCGCACTCAGCCCCAGCATTTT. It is translated as CASSAGLRTQPQHF.

Regarding this clonotype: It is likely a read error, because the conserved phenylalanine at the end of the CDR3 is missing. Because the CDR3's place on the DNA is in doubt, the DNA is left out and the CDR3 is given as listed by TCRdb. The rearrangement uses TRBV10-3 and TRBJ2-6; no DNA check was done on the table's D call, TRBD2. Germline V gene data show CDR1 as ENHRY and CDR2 as SYGVKD. Ends included, the CDR3 has 11 residues. The CDR3 is CAISQGEGLFI.

This clonotype showed up many times. The V gene is TRBV9, the J gene TRBJ1-1; TRBD1 matches at 7 bases. This CDR3 comprises 13 residues. V lost 5 bases and J lost 5; bases outside the gene matches: 6. Germline CDR1 SGDLS, CDR2 YYNGEE. The CDR3 DNA reads as TGTGCCAGCAGTCAGGGGGGTCGGACTGAAGCTTTCTTT. It codes for CASSQGGRTEAFF.

As to this clonotype: A single base separates this from a much larger clone, so it may be a read error. J is TRBJ1-3 and V is TRBV7-9; a possible D gene is TRBD1 (5 bases). The CDR3 has 15 amino acids. In germline, CDR1 is SEHNR, CDR2 FQNEAQ (reference sequence). The CDR3 loop reads CASSPNTGPGNTTYF. The DNA of the CDR3 is TGTGCCAGCAGCCCGAATACGGGGCCGGGAAACACCACATATTTT. Drawing the rest from reference TRBV7-9 and TRBJ1-3, the complete variable domain is DTGVSQNPRHKITKRGQNVTFRCDPISEHNRLYWYRQTLGQGPEFLTYFQNEAQLEKSRLLSDRFSAERPKGSFSTLEIQRTEQGDSAMYLCASSPNTGPGNTTYFGEGSWLTVV.

At least ten counts were recorded for this clonotype. The gene calls are TRBV7-8 and TRBJ2-5; perhaps TRBD2 as D (5 bases). Germline CDR1 is SGHVS and CDR2 is FQNEAQ. Trimming removed 0 bases from V and 7 bases from J, with 12 bases in between. This CDR3 has 14 residues. The CDR3 reads CASSLAASTGTQYF. The CDR3 DNA reads TGTGCCAGCAGCTTAGCGGCTAGCACGGGGACCCAGTACTTC.

The V and J genes are TRBV12-3 or TRBV12-4 and TRBJ2-7; TRBD2 matches at 8 bases. The ends lost 5 bases at V and 2 bases at J; junction bases unmatched: 8. This CDR3 is 15 amino acids long. For the CDR3, the DNA is TGTGCCAGCAGTCGGGGCGGGCGGGGGGCCTACGAGCAGTACTTC. Residues: CASSRGGRGAYEQYF.

The chain combines TRBV25-1 with TRBJ2-7; a weak D match, TRBD2 (5 bases). The germline gives CDR1 MGHDK, CDR2 SYGVNS. V was pared by 6 bases and J by 3 bases, with 21 bases between. The CDR3 has 16 residues. CDR3 loop: CASRPSPSGKSYEQYF. The CDR3 region has the DNA TGTGCCAGCAGACCTTCCCCTTCCGGGAAGAGCTACGAGCAGTACTTC.

This clonotype turned up a few times. The genes are TRBV6-6 and TRBJ2-7; 10 nucleotides match TRBD1. With V trimmed by 4 bases and J by 5 bases, 5 bases remained unmatched. This CDR3 is 14 amino acids long. Germline V lookup: CDR1 MNHNY, CDR2 SVGAGI (reference sequence). CDR3 sequence reads: CASSFGTGAHEQYF. The CDR3 DNA reads TGTGCCAGCAGTTTCGGGACAGGGGCACACGAGCAGTACTTC.

In this sample, this clonotype turned up many times. V usage is TRBV12-3 or TRBV12-4 and J usage is TRBJ1-2; D is uncertain. The CDR3 is 15 residues long. V was shortened by 5 bases and J by 2 bases, with 15 bases between the two germline ends. The CDR3 sequence: CASSEAPIRNYGYTF. The CDR3, as DNA: TGTGCCAGCAGTGAGGCCCCGATCAGGAACTATGGCTACACCTTC.

This clonotype occurred a few times. The conserved final phenylalanine or tryptophan is absent from the CDR3, which likely points to a read error. The limits of the CDR3 on the DNA are not certain, so only TCRdb's listed CDR3 is given. V is TRBV7-6 and J is TRBJ1-4. CDR1 and CDR2 from the germline V gene are SGHVS and FNYEAQ. The CDR3 has 8 residues if both end residues are counted. The CDR3 region is CASSLGVQ.

This clonotype showed up just once. It may be a read error: a sequence one base away is much more abundant. The rearrangement links TRBV2 to TRBJ2-2, with a weak D call TRBD2 (5 bases). The CDR3 runs 14 residues. Germline V lookup: CDR1 SNHLY, CDR2 FYNNEI. CDR3 amino acids: CASSDYENTGEPFF. In nucleotides, the CDR3 is TGTGCCAGCAGTGACTACGAGAACACCGGGGAGCCGTTTTTT.

The chain is built from TRBV7-9 and TRBJ1-6, with TRBD1 matching over 9 bases. This CDR3 region has 14 residues. The germline gives CDR1 SEHNR, CDR2 FQNEAQ (reference sequence). V was pared by 1 base and J by 11 bases, with 3 bases of the junction left unmatched. Here the CDR3 reads CASSLGTGVPPLHF. Here the CDR3 DNA reads TGTGCCAGCAGCTTAGGGACAGGGGTACCACCCCTCCACTTT.

This clonotype came up many times. The chain recombines TRBV19 with TRBJ1-6; maybe TRBD1 (5 bases). This CDR3 spans 14 amino acids. Germline V gene data show CDR1 as LNHDA and CDR2 as SQIVND (reference sequence). Between the trimmed V and J ends, which lost 4 bases and 5 bases, there was a span of 9 bases. The CDR3 here is CASSTGINNSPLHF. For the CDR3, the DNA is TGTGCCAGTAGTACAGGGATTAATAATTCACCCCTCCACTTT.

As to this clonotype: Germline and junction disagree at one end, which may indicate a read error. The chain couples TRBV10-3 to TRBJ2-7, with unresolved D. There are 12 residues in the CDR3. In germline, CDR1 is ENHRY, CDR2 SYGVKD. The DNA for the CDR3 is TGTGCCAGCAGTTCCCTCGTATCCGAGCAGTACTTC. Translation: CASSSLVSEQYF.

The gene calls are TRBV20-1 and TRBJ2-5; a weak D match, TRBD2 (5 bases). This CDR3 is 12 amino acids long. Trimming shortened V by 6 bases and J by 7 bases, and 15 bases separated the two germline ends. Germline V CDR1 and CDR2: DFQATT, SNEGSKA (reference sequence). CDR3 in DNA: TGCAGTGCCCTCGGAGATGGGAGGACCCAGTACTTC. It specifies CSALGDGRTQYF.

Only a few counts were recorded for this clonotype. V is TRBV5-1 and J is TRBJ2-7; 8 bases match TRBD2. Trimming took 3 bases from V and 0 from J; bases not matched to a gene: 8. Looked up from germline, CDR1 is SGHRS and CDR2 is YFSETQ. The CDR3 has 16 amino acids. Here the CDR3 reads CASSYPNTSGSYEQYF. In nucleotides, the CDR3 is TGCGCCAGCAGCTACCCGAATACTAGCGGCTCCTACGAGCAGTACTTC.

Note on this clonotype: A much larger clone lies one base from this, so it may be a read error. V is TRBV10-3 and J is TRBJ2-5; 8 nucleotides align to TRBD2. The ends lost 10 bases at V and 2 bases at J; junction bases unmatched: 12. Germline V gives CDR1 ENHRY, CDR2 SYGVKD. The CDR3 covers 15 residues. The CDR3 nucleotides are TGTGCCACCAGACCCGGGACTAGGGATCAAGAGACCCAGTACTTC. It encodes CATRPGTRDQETQYF.

CDR3 loop: CSARAGGLGGTEAFF. The CDR3 DNA is TGCAGTGCTAGAGCGGGAGGGTTGGGAGGCACTGAAGCTTTCTTT. V gene TRBV20-1 combines with J gene TRBJ1-1; D is unresolved. The germline V and J ends were trimmed by 1 base and 4 bases, with 16 bases remaining between them. Germline-derived CDR1 and CDR2 are DFQATT and SNEGSKA (reference sequence). This CDR3 has 15 residues.